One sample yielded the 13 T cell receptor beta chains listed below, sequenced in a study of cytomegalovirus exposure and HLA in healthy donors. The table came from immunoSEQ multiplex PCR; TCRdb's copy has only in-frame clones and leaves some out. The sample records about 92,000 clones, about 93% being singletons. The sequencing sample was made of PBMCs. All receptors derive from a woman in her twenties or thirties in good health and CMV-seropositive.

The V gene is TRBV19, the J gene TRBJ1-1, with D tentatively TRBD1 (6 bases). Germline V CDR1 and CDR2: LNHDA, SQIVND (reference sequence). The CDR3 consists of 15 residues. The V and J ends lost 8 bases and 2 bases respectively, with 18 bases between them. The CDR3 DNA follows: TGTGCCAGTGCCGACAGGTGGCAGATCAACACTGAAGCTTTCTTT. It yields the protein CASADRWQINTEAFF.

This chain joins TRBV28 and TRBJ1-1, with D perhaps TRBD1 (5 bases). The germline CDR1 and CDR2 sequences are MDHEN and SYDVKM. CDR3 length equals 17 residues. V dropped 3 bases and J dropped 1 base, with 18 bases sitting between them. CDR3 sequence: CASSLAAQVRSNTEAFF. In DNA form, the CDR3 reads TGTGCCAGCAGTTTGGCCGCACAGGTCAGGTCGAACACTGAAGCTTTCTTT.

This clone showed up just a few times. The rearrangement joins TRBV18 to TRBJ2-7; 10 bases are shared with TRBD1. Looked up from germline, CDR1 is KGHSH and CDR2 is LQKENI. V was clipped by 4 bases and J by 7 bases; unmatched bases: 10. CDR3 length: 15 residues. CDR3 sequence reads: CASSRPGQGWREQYF. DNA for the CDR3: TGTGCCAGCTCACGCCCGGGACAGGGGTGGAGAGAGCAGTACTTC.

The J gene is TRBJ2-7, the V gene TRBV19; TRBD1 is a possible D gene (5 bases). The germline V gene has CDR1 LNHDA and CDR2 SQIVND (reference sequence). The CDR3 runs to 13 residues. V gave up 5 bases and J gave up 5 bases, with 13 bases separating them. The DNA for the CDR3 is TGTGCCAGTAGTCCCCCAGGACAAAACGAGCAGTACTTC. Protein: CASSPPGQNEQYF.

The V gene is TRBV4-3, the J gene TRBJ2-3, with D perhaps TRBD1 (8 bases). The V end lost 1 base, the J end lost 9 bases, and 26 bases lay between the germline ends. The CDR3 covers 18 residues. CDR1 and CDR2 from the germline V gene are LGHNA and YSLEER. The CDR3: CASSQGGQGLPGAETQYF. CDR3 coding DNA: TGCGCCAGCAGCCAAGGCGGACAGGGACTACCCGGGGCTGAGACGCAGTATTTT.

The CDR3 here is CASSQDWRAYEAFF. The CDR3, as DNA: TGCGCCAGCAGCCAAGATTGGAGGGCCTATGAAGCTTTCTTT. The chain joins TRBV4-3 to TRBJ1-1; D uncertain. The CDR3 totals 14 residues. Germline CDR1 reads LGHNA; CDR2 reads YSLEER. V lost 0 bases, J lost 7 bases, and 12 bases lay in between.

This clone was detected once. CDR3 sequence (DNA): TGTGCCAGCAGCGTTGTAGCGGGGGGTTACACAGATACGCAGTATTTT. Its translation is CASSVVAGGYTDTQYF. The genes are TRBV9 and TRBJ2-3, with 10 bases matching TRBD2. CDR3 size: 16 residues. Germline trimming cut 2 bases from V and 2 bases from J; bases unmatched to any gene: 5. Germline loops: CDR1 SGDLS, CDR2 YYNGEE. Combining the CDR3 with reference TRBV9 and TRBJ2-3 gives the whole variable domain DSGVTQTPKHLITATGQRVTLRCSPRSGDLSVYWYQQSLDQGLQFLIQYYNGEERAKGNILERFSAQQFPDLHSELNLSSLELGDSALYFCASSVVAGGYTDTQYFGPGTRLTVL.

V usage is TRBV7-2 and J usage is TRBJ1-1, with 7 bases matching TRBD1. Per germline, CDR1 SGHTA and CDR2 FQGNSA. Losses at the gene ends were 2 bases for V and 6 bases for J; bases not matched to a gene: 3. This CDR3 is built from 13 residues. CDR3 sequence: CASSLNRGAEAFF. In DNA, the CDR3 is TGTGCCAGCAGCTTAAACAGGGGCGCTGAAGCTTTCTTT.

The CDR3 DNA reads as TGTGCCAGCACCCGCCTGGGGGGGTGGGGGACGGAAAAACTGTTTTTT. Encoded protein: CASTRLGGWGTEKLFF. The chain couples TRBV27 to TRBJ1-4; D may be TRBD1 (5 bases). The CDR3 length is 16 residues. In germline, CDR1 is MNHEY, CDR2 SMNVEV (reference sequence). Trimming stripped 7 bases from V and 8 bases from J, with 23 bases between.

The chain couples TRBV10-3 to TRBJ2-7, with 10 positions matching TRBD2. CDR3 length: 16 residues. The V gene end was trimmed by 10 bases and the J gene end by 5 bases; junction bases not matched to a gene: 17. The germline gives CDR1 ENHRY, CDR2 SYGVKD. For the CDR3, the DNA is TGTGCCACTAAAGGCCTAGGGACAGCGGGAGGGGACGAGCAGTACTTC. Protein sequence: CATKGLGTAGGDEQYF.

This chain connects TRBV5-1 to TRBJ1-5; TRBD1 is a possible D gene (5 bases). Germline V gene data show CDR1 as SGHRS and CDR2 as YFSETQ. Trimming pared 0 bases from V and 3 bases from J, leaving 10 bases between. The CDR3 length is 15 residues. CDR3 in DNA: TGCGCCAGCAGCTTGGCAGGGTCTTACAATCAGCCCCAGCATTTT. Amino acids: CASSLAGSYNQPQHF. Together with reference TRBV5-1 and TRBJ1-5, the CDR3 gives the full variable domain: KAGVTQTPRYLIKTRGQQVTLSCSPISGHRSVSWYQQTPGQGLQFLFEYFSETQRNKGNFPGRFSGRQFSNSRSEMNVSTLELGDSALYLCASSLAGSYNQPQHFGDGTRLSIL.

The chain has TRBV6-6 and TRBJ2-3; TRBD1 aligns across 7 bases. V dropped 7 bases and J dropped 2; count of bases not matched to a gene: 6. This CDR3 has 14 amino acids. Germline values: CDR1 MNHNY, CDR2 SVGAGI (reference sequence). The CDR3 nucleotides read TGTGCCAGCACCCTGGGACAGAACACAGATACGCAGTATTTT. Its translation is CASTLGQNTDTQYF.

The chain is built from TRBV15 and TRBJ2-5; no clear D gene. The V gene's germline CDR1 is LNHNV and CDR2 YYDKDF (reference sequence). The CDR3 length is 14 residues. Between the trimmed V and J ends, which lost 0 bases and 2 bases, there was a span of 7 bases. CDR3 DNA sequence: TGTGCCACCAGCAGAGATCAAGCACAAGAGACCCAGTACTTC. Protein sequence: CATSRDQAQETQYF.